This T cell receptor beta chain was found in a study of identical twins. Study results and limitations: A lower insertion count was a feature of abundant cord blood beta clonotypes, with no such feature in memory repertoires. Invariant cells of the MAIT and iNKT types might have partly distorted the zero-insertion analyses.

Remarks on this clonotype: The target antigen is unknown.

CDR1 is SGHNT and CDR2 is YENEEA in the germline V gene. CDR3 length: 13 amino acids. Trimming took 0 bases from V and 8 from J, leaving 7 bases between them. cDNA molecules carried unique molecular identifiers, and template switching added a universal primer site. Each CDR3 protein gets one entry after TCRdb re-called the 5' RACE reads with MiXCR. The table shows 650,000 to 800,000 distinct CDR3 sequences, with more than 6.5% occurring only once. The sample was also linked to a second study, of yellow fever vaccine responses in identical twins.

What was sequenced was PBMCs. The source is a woman under 30 in good health. The rearrangement links TRBV11-3 to TRBJ2-2; unclear D gene. The CDR3 reads CASSLDPLGELFF. Written as DNA, the CDR3 is TGTGCCAGCAGCTTAGATCCCTTAGGGGAGCTGTTTTTT.